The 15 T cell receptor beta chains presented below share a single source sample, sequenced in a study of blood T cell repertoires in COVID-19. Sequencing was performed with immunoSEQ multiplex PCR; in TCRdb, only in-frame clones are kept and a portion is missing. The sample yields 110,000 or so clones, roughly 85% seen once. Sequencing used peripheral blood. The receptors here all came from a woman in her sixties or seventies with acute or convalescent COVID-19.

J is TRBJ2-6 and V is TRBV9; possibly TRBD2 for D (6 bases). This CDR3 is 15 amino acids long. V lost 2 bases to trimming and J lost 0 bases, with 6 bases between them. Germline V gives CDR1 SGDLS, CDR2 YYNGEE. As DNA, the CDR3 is TGTGCCAGCAGCGTGGGGGGCTCTGGGGCCAACGTCCTGACTTTC. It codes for CASSVGGSGANVLTF.

The CDR3 DNA sequence: TGTGCCAGCAGCTTAAAGGGGGCCCAGGGGGGCCAGTACTTC. It encodes CASSLKGAQGGQYF. The chain couples TRBV7-2 to TRBJ2-5, with a tentative D call TRBD1 (7 bases). The CDR3 is 14 residues long. Trimming cost V 2 bases and J 10 bases, with 17 bases left between them. CDR1 is SGHTA and CDR2 is FQGNSA in the germline V gene.

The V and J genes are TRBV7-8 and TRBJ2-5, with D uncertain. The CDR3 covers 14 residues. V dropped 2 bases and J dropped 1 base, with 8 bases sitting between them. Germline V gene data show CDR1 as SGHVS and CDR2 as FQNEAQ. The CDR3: CASSLNRVQETQYF. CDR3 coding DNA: TGTGCCAGCAGCTTAAACCGGGTCCAAGAGACCCAGTACTTC.

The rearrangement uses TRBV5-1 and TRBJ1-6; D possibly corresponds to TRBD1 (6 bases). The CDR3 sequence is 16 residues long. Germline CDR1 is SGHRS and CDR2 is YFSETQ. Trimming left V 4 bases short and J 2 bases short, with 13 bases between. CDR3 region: CASSQQGSTYNSPLHF. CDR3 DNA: TGCGCCAGCAGCCAACAGGGAAGCACCTATAATTCACCCCTCCACTTT.

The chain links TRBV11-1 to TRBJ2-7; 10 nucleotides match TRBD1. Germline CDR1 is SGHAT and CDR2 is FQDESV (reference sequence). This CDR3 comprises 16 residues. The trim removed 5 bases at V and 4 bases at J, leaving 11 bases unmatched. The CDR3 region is CASSPRPGTGVYEQYF. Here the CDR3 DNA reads TGTGCCAGCAGCCCAAGGCCCGGGACAGGGGTGTACGAGCAGTACTTC.

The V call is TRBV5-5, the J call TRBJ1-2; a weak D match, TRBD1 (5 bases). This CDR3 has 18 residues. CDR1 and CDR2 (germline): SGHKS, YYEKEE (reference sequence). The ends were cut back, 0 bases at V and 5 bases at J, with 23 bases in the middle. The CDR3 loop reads CASSLAPILETDFYGYTF. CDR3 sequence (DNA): TGTGCCAGCAGCTTGGCCCCTATCCTTGAGACAGATTTTTATGGCTACACCTTC.

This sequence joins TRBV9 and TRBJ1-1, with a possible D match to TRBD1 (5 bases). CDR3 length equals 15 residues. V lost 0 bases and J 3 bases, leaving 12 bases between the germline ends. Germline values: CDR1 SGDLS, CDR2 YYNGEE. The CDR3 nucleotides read TGTGCCAGCAGCGTAGCAGGCAGGGCTGACACTGAAGCTTTCTTT. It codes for CASSVAGRADTEAFF.

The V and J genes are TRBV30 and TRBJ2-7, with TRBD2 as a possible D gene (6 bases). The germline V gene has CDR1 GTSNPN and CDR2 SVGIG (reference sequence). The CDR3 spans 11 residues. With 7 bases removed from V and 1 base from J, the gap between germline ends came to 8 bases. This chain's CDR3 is CAFSGSYEQYF. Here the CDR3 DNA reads TGTGCCTTTAGCGGATCCTACGAGCAGTACTTC. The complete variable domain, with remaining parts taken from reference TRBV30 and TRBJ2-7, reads SQTIHQWPATLVQPVGSPLSLECTVEGTSNPNLYWYRQAAGRGLQLLFYSVGIGQISSEVPQNLSASRPQDRQFILSSKKLLLSDSGFYLCAFSGSYEQYFGPGTRLTVT.

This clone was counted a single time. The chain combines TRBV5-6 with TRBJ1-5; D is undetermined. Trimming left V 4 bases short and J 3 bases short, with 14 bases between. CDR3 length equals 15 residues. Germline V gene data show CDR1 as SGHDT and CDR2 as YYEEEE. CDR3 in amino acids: CASSLGGITNQPQHF. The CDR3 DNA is TGTGCCAGCAGCCTGGGCGGTATTACCAATCAGCCCCAGCATTTT.

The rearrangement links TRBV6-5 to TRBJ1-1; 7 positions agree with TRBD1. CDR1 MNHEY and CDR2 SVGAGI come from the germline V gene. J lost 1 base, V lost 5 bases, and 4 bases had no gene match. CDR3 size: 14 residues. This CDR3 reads CASSNRGPNTEAFF. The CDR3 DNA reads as TGTGCCAGCAGTAACAGGGGTCCGAACACTGAAGCTTTCTTT.

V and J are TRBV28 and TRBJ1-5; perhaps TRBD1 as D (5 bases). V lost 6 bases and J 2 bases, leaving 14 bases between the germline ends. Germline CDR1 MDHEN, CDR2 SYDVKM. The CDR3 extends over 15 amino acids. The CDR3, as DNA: TGTGCCAGCAGAACTGGGGCGAGAGGCAATCAGCCCCAGCATTTT. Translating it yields CASRTGARGNQPQHF.

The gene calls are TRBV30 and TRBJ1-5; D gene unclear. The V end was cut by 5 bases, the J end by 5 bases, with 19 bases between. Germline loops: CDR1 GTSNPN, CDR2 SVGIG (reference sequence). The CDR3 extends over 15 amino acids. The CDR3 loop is CAWSSPYSQDQPQHF. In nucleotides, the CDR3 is TGTGCCTGGTCATCACCCTACAGTCAGGATCAGCCCCAGCATTTT.

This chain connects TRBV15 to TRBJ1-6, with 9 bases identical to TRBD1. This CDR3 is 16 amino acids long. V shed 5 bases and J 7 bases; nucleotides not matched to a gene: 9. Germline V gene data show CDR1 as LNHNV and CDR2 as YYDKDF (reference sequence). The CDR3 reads CATSFAGTGQNSPLHF. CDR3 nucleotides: TGTGCCACCAGCTTCGCCGGGACAGGGCAGAATTCACCCCTCCACTTT. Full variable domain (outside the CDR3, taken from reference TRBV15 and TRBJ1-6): DAMVIQNPRYQVTQFGKPVTLSCSQTLNHNVMYWYQQKSSQAPKLLFHYYDKDFNNEADTPDNFQSRRPNTSFCFLDIRSPGLGDTAMYLCATSFAGTGQNSPLHFGNGTRLTVT.

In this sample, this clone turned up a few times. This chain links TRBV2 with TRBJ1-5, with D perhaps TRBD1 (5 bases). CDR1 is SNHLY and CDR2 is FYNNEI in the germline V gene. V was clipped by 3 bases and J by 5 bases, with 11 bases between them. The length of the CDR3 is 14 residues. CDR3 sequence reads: CASSDSGIDQPQHF. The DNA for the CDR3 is TGTGCCAGCAGTGATTCAGGGATCGATCAGCCCCAGCATTTT.

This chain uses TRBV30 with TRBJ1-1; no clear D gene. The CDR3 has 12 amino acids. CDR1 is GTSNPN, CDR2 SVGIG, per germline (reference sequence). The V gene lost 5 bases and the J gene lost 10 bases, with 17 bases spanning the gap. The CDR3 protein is CAWAGGKGGAFF. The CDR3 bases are TGTGCCTGGGCTGGCGGAAAGGGAGGAGCTTTCTTT.